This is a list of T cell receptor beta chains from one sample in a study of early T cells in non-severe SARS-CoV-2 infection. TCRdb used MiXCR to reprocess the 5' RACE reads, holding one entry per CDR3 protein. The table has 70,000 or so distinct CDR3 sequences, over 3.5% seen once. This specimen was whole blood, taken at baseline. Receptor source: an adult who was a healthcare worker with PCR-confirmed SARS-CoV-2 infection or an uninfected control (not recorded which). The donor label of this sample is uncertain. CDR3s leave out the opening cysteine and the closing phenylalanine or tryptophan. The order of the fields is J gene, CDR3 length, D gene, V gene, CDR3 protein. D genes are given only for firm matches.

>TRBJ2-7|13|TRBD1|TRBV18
ASSPTDRGYYEQY
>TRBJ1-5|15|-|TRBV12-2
ASRSGTATYSNQPQH
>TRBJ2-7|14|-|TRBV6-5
ASSPRTSHRSYEQY
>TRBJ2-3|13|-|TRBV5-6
ASSPGFSGTDTQY
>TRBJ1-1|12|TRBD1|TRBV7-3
ASSRAGGNTEAF
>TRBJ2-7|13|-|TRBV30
AWSSGVGLSYEQY
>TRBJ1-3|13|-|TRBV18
ASSPPTDSGNTIY
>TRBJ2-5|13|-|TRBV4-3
ASSQGWGSQETQY
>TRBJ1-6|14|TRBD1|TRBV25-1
ASSESSGTANSPLH
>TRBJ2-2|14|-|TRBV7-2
ASSSDGRGLTGELF
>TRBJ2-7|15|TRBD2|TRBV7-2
ASSSRGSGATSYEQY
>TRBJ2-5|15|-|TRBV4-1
ASSPNPGRGKQETQY
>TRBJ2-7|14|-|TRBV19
ASSIVIGTGPYEQY
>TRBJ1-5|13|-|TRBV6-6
ASATGGGANQPQH
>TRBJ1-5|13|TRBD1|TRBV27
ASSAGQVSNQPQH
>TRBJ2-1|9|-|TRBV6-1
ASNRDNEQF
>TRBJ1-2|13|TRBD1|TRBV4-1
ASSHGQGRGYGYT
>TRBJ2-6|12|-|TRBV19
ASSRGSGANVLT
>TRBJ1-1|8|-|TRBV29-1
SGADQAAF
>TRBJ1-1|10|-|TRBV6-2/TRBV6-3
ASRRGGTEAF
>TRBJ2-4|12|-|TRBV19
AIAPRGWMDIQY
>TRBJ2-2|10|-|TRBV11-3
ASSFQGNALF
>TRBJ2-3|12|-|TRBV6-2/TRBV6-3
ASSSTTETDTQY
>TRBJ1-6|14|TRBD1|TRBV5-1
ASSSGQVNFNSPLH
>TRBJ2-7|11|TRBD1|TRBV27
ASSLTGEDEQY
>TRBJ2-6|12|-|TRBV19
ASSHSSGANVLT
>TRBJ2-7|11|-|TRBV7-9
ASSFLTGSEQY
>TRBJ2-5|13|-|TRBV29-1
SVGSWGPGQETQY
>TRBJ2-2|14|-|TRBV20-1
SARGRLNGPPGELF
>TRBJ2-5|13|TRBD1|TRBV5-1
ASSQVGQGDGTQY
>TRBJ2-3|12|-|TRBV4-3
ASSQDPRGDTQY
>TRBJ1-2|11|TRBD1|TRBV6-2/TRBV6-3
ASSPRDRDGYT
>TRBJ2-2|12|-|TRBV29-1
SVAGSPGTGELF
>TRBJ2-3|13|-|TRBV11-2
ASSGDPNPTDTQY
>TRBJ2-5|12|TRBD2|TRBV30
AWSPSGGGETQY
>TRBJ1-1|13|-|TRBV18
ASSPRTGSNTEAF
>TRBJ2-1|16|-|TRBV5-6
ASSLGSQFGSSYNEQF
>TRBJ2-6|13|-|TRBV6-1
ASSTQSPGANVLT
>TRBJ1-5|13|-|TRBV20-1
SARNYRDSNQPQH
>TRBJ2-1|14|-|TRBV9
ASSPDQTFVEDEQF
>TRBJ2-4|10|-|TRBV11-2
ASSFSSYIQY
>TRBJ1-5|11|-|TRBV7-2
ASSFGGNRPQH
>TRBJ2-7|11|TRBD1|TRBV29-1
SVEDYRGSEQY
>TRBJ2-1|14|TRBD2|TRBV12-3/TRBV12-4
ASSLGGGSSYNEQF
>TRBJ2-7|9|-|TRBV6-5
ASRGAYEQY
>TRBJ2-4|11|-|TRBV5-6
ASSLGGGREKY
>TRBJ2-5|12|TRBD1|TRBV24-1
AIQQGALQETQY
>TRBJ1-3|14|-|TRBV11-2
ASSLTLGLSGNTIY
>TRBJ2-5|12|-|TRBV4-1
ASSQEEWQETQY
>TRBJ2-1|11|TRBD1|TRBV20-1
SATSDRGNEQF
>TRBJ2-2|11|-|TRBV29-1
SVSHPGAGELF
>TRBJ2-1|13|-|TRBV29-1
SVAPLLLPYNEQF
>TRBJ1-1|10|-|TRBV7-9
ASSLVGLEAF
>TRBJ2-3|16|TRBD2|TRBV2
ASSGAIAGSPGTDTQY
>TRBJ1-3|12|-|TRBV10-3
AISGGGLGNTIY
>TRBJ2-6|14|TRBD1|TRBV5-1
ASGGQSISGANVLT
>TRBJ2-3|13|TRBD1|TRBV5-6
ASSPGQASTDTQY
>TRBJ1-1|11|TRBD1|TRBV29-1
SVRDRGLAEAF
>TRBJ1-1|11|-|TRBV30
AWKYQENTEAF